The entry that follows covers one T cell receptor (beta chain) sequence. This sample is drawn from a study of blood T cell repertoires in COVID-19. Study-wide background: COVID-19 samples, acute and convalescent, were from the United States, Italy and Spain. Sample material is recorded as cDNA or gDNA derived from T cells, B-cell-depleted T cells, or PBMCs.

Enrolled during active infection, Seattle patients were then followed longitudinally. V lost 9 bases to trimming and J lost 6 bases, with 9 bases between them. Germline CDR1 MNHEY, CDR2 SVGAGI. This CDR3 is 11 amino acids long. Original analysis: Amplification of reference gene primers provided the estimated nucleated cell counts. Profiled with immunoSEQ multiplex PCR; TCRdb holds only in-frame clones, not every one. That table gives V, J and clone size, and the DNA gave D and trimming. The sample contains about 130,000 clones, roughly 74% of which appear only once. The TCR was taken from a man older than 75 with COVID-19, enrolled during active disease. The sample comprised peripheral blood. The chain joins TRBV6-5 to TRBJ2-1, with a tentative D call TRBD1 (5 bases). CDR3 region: CASLRGNEQFF. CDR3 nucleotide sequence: TGTGCCAGTTTAAGGGGCAATGAGCAGTTCTTC.